This T cell receptor beta chain is drawn from a study of shared clonotypes between healthy human individuals. Study-wide results and limits: Since donors were few, the genetic and exposure-history diversity represented was limited.

Of note for this clone: Its antigen is currently unknown.

CDR1 is MNHEY, CDR2 SVGAGI, per germline. The V gene lost 5 bases and the J gene lost 0 bases, with 13 bases spanning the gap. The CDR3 contains 15 residues. This table comes from immunoSEQ multiplex PCR, and its TCRdb copy is limited to in-frame clones, with some not included. The sample consists of about 1.1 million clones, 77% of them appearing once. Among the donors, all were Caucasian adults who lived in Nashville, Tennessee. Naive CD4+ cells were CD45RA-selected; the remaining cells were memory. The sequence came from a man between 18 and 35 years old in good health. Some clones in this sample may be carry-over from other donors' samples. The V call is TRBV6-5, the J call TRBJ1-1; TRBD1 might be the D (5 bases). Source material: memory CD4+ T cells from PBMCs. The subset: CD45RA-negative fraction. The CDR3 spells CASSPYRSMNTEAFF. The CDR3 nucleotides are TGTGCCAGCAGTCCCTACAGGTCCATGAACACTGAAGCTTTCTTT.